The 18 T cell receptor beta chains reported below all come from one sample, sequenced in a study of cytomegalovirus exposure and HLA in healthy donors. PCR employed 60 Vbeta and 13 Jbeta primers. Profiled with immunoSEQ multiplex PCR; TCRdb holds only in-frame clones, not every one. Altogether fewer than 100,000 clones are present, roughly 80% being singletons, with the ten largest covering over 0.95%. Sequencing was performed on PBMCs. The receptors shown here come from a male donor in good health and CMV-seronegative.

The rearrangement links TRBV5-1 to TRBJ2-1, with D possibly matching TRBD2 (5 bases). The CDR3 sequence is 17 residues long. Germline lookup yields CDR1 SGHRS and CDR2 YFSETQ. V was shortened by 4 bases and J by 4 bases, with 21 bases between the two germline ends. The CDR3 here is CASSPAPGGSGYNEQFF. The CDR3 region has the DNA TGCGCCAGCAGCCCCGCACCTGGCGGGTCTGGGTACAATGAGCAGTTCTTC.

This clone has a handful of counts. V is TRBV20-1 and J is TRBJ1-2; the D is unclear. Germline CDR1 DFQATT, CDR2 SNEGSKA (reference sequence). With 3 bases removed from V and 6 bases from J, the gap between germline ends came to 2 bases. CDR3 length equals 9 residues. CDR3 DNA sequence: TGCAGTGCTAGTAATGGCTACACCTTC. It specifies CSASNGYTF.

The chain employs TRBV19 and TRBJ1-5; 9 bases align to TRBD1. V trimming: 5 bases; J trimming: 2 bases; junction bases outside the gene matches: 10. The CDR3 length is 17 residues. The germline V gene has CDR1 LNHDA and CDR2 SQIVND (reference sequence). CDR3 sequence: CASSFGTGSSGNQPQHF. CDR3 in DNA: TGTGCCAGTAGTTTTGGGACAGGGTCTAGTGGCAATCAGCCCCAGCATTTT.

This clone has more than one count but fewer than ten. The gene calls are TRBV6-1 and TRBJ2-5, with 9 bases that match TRBD2. The germline gives CDR1 MNHNS, CDR2 SASEGT. Germline trimming cut 5 bases from V and 2 bases from J; bases unmatched to any gene: 3. The CDR3 contains 14 residues. The CDR3 nucleotides are TGTGCCAGCAGTTTGGCGGGGGGGCAAGAGACCCAGTACTTC. Protein: CASSLAGGQETQYF.

This chain links TRBV27 with TRBJ2-3; D possibly corresponds to TRBD2 (7 bases). Germline CDR1 MNHEY, CDR2 SMNVEV (reference sequence). V was clipped by 6 bases and J by 2 bases, with 18 bases between them. This CDR3 comprises 16 residues. The CDR3 DNA follows: TGTGCCAGCAGACCCCAAAGGGGGAGGGCCACAGATACGCAGTATTTT. Translation: CASRPQRGRATDTQYF.

The genes are TRBV5-1 and TRBJ2-1, with D tentatively TRBD1 (6 bases). The germline V and J ends were trimmed by 0 bases and 2 bases, with 9 bases remaining between them. The length of the CDR3 is 15 residues. Germline V gene data show CDR1 as SGHRS and CDR2 as YFSETQ. Written as DNA, the CDR3 is TGCGCCAGCAGCTTGGAGGGGGTAACCTACAATGAGCAGTTCTTC. This codes for CASSLEGVTYNEQFF.

The table lists this clone with a count of one. The V call is TRBV4-3, the J call TRBJ2-7; D possibly corresponds to TRBD2 (7 bases). The CDR3 spans 16 residues. Germline-derived CDR1 and CDR2 are LGHNA and YSLEER. V dropped 0 bases and J dropped 5 bases, with 17 bases sitting between them. DNA of the CDR3: TGCGCCAGCAGCCAAGATTCGGCGGGGGCTTGGGACGAGCAGTACTTC. Its translation is CASSQDSAGAWDEQYF.

This rearrangement joins TRBV11-2 to TRBJ2-5, with D perhaps matching TRBD1 (5 bases). CDR3 size: 15 residues. Trimming removed 3 bases from V and 3 bases from J, with 14 bases in between. CDR1 and CDR2 (germline): SGHAT, FQNNGV. As DNA, the CDR3 is TGTGCCAGCAGCTTCTCCAGGGCAGTAAAAGAGACCCAGTACTTC. The encoded protein is CASSFSRAVKETQYF.

The chain carries TRBV6-5 and TRBJ1-2; D call uncertain. V lost 0 bases, J lost 12 bases, and 17 bases lay in between. This CDR3 comprises 14 residues. Germline CDR1 MNHEY, CDR2 SVGAGI. The CDR3: CASSYSAAAKRNTF. The CDR3 DNA sequence: TGTGCCAGCAGTTACTCTGCGGCGGCGAAGAGGAACACCTTC.

The chain employs TRBV15 and TRBJ1-4; 7 bases align to TRBD1. The CDR3 spans 16 residues. The germline V gene has CDR1 LNHNV and CDR2 YYDKDF (reference sequence). V lost 4 bases to trimming and J lost 5 bases; unmatched junction nucleotides: 10. This CDR3 is CATSKDRAELNEKLFF. DNA for the CDR3: TGTGCCACCAGCAAAGACAGGGCCGAACTCAATGAAAAACTGTTTTTT.

The V and J genes are TRBV5-4 and TRBJ1-1; 10 bases fit TRBD1. The CDR3 has 16 residues. Germline CDR1 and CDR2: SGHNT and YYREEE (reference sequence). Trimming cost V 5 bases and J 0 bases; bases outside gene matches: 7. CDR3 coding DNA: TGTGCCAGCAGGCTTGGAGGGACAGGGGTGAACACTGAAGCTTTCTTT. Residues: CASRLGGTGVNTEAFF. Using reference TRBV5-4 and TRBJ1-1 for the parts outside the CDR3, the full variable domain is ETGVTQSPTHLIKTRGQQVTLRCSSQSGHNTVSWYQQALGQGPQFIFQYYREEENGRGNFPPRFSGLQFPNYSSELNVNALELDDSALYLCASRLGGTGVNTEAFFGQGTRLTVV.

The chain joins TRBV7-8 to TRBJ1-1; D not resolved. CDR1 and CDR2 (germline): SGHVS, FQNEAQ. The V end lost 0 bases, the J end lost 6 bases, and 11 bases lay between the germline ends. CDR3 size: 14 residues. The CDR3 protein is CASSLAGFNAEAFF. CDR3 DNA sequence: TGTGCCAGCAGCTTAGCCGGTTTCAACGCTGAAGCTTTCTTT.

CDR3 nucleotides: TGTGCCAGCAGTTACCTCGACAGCTATGGCTACACCTTC. It specifies CASSYLDSYGYTF. The chain joins TRBV7-2 to TRBJ1-2, with TRBD1 as a possible D gene (5 bases). The germline V gene has CDR1 SGHTA and CDR2 FQGNSA. The CDR3 covers 13 residues. The V and J ends lost 6 bases and 4 bases respectively, with 12 bases between them.

The rearrangement uses TRBV6-5 and TRBJ1-5; D may be TRBD1 (6 bases). Germline lookup yields CDR1 MNHEY and CDR2 SVGAGI. The V and J ends lost 9 bases and 0 bases respectively, with 12 bases between them. The CDR3 has 14 residues. The CDR3 loop is CARPQGLSNQPQHF. The CDR3 bases are TGTGCCAGACCACAGGGTCTTAGCAATCAGCCCCAGCATTTT.

The rearrangement uses TRBV9 and TRBJ2-1; 7 bases match TRBD2. Germline V lookup: CDR1 SGDLS, CDR2 YYNGEE. V trimming: 0 bases; J trimming: 7 bases; junction bases outside the gene matches: 4. The CDR3 is made up of 14 amino acids. This chain's CDR3 is CASSVGLAENEQFF. CDR3 coding DNA: TGTGCCAGCAGCGTAGGTCTAGCGGAAAATGAGCAGTTCTTC. Complete variable domain (other parts from reference TRBV9 and TRBJ2-1): DSGVTQTPKHLITATGQRVTLRCSPRSGDLSVYWYQQSLDQGLQFLIQYYNGEERAKGNILERFSAQQFPDLHSELNLSSLELGDSALYFCASSVGLAENEQFFGPGTRLTVL.

The rearrangement links TRBV5-1 to TRBJ2-3, with D perhaps TRBD2 (7 bases). The CDR3 has 14 residues. V was trimmed by 6 bases and J by 6 bases, leaving 17 bases between them. Germline assignment: CDR1 SGHRS and CDR2 YFSETQ. CDR3: CASNKGGQVDTQYF. CDR3 nucleotides: TGCGCCAGCAATAAGGGGGGGCAAGTGGATACGCAGTATTTT.

The CDR3 coding sequence is TGCGCCAGCAGCCAAGATAGGTTGACCGGGGGTAACACTGAAGCTTTCTTT. It translates to CASSQDRLTGGNTEAFF. The chain carries TRBV4-3 and TRBJ1-1, with TRBD1 as a possible D gene (5 bases). The V and J ends lost 0 bases and 2 bases respectively, with 16 bases between them. Germline V gene data show CDR1 as LGHNA and CDR2 as YSLEER. This CDR3 comprises 17 residues.

The CDR3 spells CASSSGQGTDEQYF. The CDR3 bases are TGTGCCAGCAGCTCGGGACAGGGTACCGACGAGCAGTACTTC. The J gene is TRBJ2-7, the V gene TRBV11-3, with TRBD1 matching over 9 bases. V lost 4 bases to trimming and J lost 5 bases; unmatched junction nucleotides: 6. CDR1 is SGHNT and CDR2 is YENEEA in the germline V gene. The CDR3 consists of 14 residues. Variable domain in full (rest from reference TRBV11-3 and TRBJ2-7): EAGVVQSPRYKIIEKKQPVAFWCNPISGHNTLYWYLQNLGQGPELLIRYENEEAVDDSQLPKDRFSAERLKGVDSTLKIQPAELGDSAVYLCASSSGQGTDEQYFGPGTRLTVT.